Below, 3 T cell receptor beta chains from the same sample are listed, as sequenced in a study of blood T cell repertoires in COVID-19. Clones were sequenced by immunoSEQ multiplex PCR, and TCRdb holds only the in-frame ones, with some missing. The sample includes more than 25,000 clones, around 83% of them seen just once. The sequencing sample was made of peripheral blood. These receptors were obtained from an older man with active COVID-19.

The CDR3 protein is CASLAGLGDNEQFF. The CDR3 coding sequence is TGTGCCAGCCTTGCGGGTTTAGGTGACAATGAGCAGTTCTTC. The gene calls are TRBV6-5 and TRBJ2-1; the D gene is possibly TRBD2 (5 bases). This CDR3 comprises 14 residues. CDR1 and CDR2 from the germline V gene are MNHEY and SVGAGI. The germline V and J ends were trimmed by 8 bases and 5 bases, with 16 bases remaining between them.

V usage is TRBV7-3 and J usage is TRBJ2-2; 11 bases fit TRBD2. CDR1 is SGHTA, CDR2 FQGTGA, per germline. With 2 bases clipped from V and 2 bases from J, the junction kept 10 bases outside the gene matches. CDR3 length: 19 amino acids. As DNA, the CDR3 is TGTGCCAGCAGCTTATCGGATGTAGGACTAGCGGGCAACACCGGGGAGCTGTTTTTT. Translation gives CASSLSDVGLAGNTGELFF.

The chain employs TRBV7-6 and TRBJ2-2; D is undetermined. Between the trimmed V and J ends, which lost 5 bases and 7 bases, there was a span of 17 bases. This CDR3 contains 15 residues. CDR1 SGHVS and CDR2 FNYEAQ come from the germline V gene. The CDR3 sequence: CASSPEQYHGGELFF. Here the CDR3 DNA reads TGTGCCAGCAGCCCCGAGCAATATCATGGCGGGGAGCTGTTTTTT.